This T cell receptor (beta chain) was recorded in a study of cytomegalovirus exposure and HLA in healthy donors. The junction had 3 bases not matched to a gene; V was cut back by 2 bases and J by 5 bases. Germline V gene data show CDR1 as LGHNA and CDR2 as YSLEER. The CDR3 has 15 amino acids. Clones were read by immunoSEQ multiplex PCR, and TCRdb kept only the in-frame ones, dropping some. The table lists 150,000 or so clones, about 82% of them singletons. What was sequenced was PBMCs. This clonotype originated in a human donor in good health. The rearrangement uses TRBV4-3 and TRBJ1-6, with 7 positions matching TRBD1. CDR3 in DNA: TGCGCCAGCAGCCAAAAAGACAGGGATAATTCACCCCTCCACTTT. Its translation: CASSQKDRDNSPLHF.